This TCR beta chain was found in a study of OX40 agonist ivuxolimab in advanced cancers. Study-wide results and limits: Several nonresponders also turned out to have low normalized T-cell clonal expansion.

Trimming at V came to 2 bases and at J to 2 bases, leaving 16 bases not matched to a gene. Germline CDR1 SQVTM, CDR2 ANQGSEA. CDR3 length: 20 residues. Worth noting for this clone: As yet, its antigen is unknown.

Only in-frame clones appear in the TCRdb table, and some are missing; sequencing was by immunoSEQ multiplex PCR. The sample comprises 20,000 or so clones, 70% to 90% of which are singletons, and about 35% rests with the top ten. This sequence originates from an adult with an advanced solid tumor such as melanoma, head and neck, liver or kidney cancer. This specimen consisted of CD4+ or CD8+ T cells sorted from blood, obtained in a trial of the OX40 agonist ivuxolimab. The chain recombines TRBV29-1 with TRBJ1-3; 12 bases agree with TRBD1. The CDR3 sequence: CSVEKHLQGTGGEPGNTIYF. The CDR3 bases are TGCAGCGTTGAAAAGCACCTACAGGGGACAGGGGGCGAACCTGGAAACACCATATATTTT.